What follows are 25 T cell receptor beta chains derived from one specimen sequenced in a study of blood T cell repertoires in COVID-19. The protocol was immunoSEQ multiplex PCR, while the TCRdb copy is restricted to in-frame clones and leaves out a portion. The sample yields roughly 130,000 clones, 65% to 85% seen once. The sequencing input was peripheral blood. The receptors were sampled from a man aged 25 to 40 with COVID-19, enrolled during active disease.

J is TRBJ2-2 and V is TRBV27; D gene uncertain. V was trimmed by 8 bases and J by 0 bases, leaving 4 bases between them. Germline assignment: CDR1 MNHEY and CDR2 SMNVEV (reference sequence). The CDR3 runs to 12 residues. The CDR3 DNA sequence: TGTGCCAGCTTTACGAACACCGGGGAGCTGTTTTTT. Translation: CASFTNTGELFF.

J is TRBJ2-1 and V is TRBV3-1 (or the pseudogene TRBV3-2); D gene uncertain. V was cut by 2 bases and J by 9 bases, with 17 bases left in between. This CDR3 is built from 15 residues. Germline assignment: CDR1 LGHDT and CDR2 YNNKEL (reference sequence). CDR3 sequence: CASSQHPTSPTEQFF. The CDR3, as DNA: TGTGCCAGCAGCCAACACCCAACAAGTCCCACTGAGCAGTTCTTC.

The chain employs TRBV9 and TRBJ1-2; D remains unclear. CDR1 SGDLS and CDR2 YYNGEE come from the germline V gene. The ends were cut back, 7 bases at V and 2 bases at J, with 6 bases in the middle. This CDR3 has 11 amino acids. CDR3 bases: TGTGCCAGCGCAGGCAACTATGGCTACACCTTC. It specifies CASAGNYGYTF.

The genes are TRBV19 and TRBJ2-1; D remains unclear. With 5 bases removed from V and 3 bases from J, the gap between germline ends came to 11 bases. The germline gives CDR1 LNHDA, CDR2 SQIVND (reference sequence). The CDR3 sequence is 14 residues long. The DNA for the CDR3 is TGTGCCAGTAGTCCCTTCCGACTCTACAATGAGCAGTTCTTC. This codes for CASSPFRLYNEQFF.

The gene calls are TRBV28 and TRBJ1-5; perhaps TRBD1 as D (5 bases). V was cut by 6 bases and J by 2 bases, with 11 bases left in between. This CDR3 has 14 residues. Germline CDR1 and CDR2: MDHEN and SYDVKM. The DNA of the CDR3 is TGTGCCAGCAGACGGGGGTCGGGCAATCAGCCCCAGCATTTT. It yields the protein CASRRGSGNQPQHF.

The rearrangement links TRBV6-5 to TRBJ2-7; 13 nucleotides align to TRBD2. Germline CDR1 reads MNHEY; CDR2 reads SVGAGI. V gave up 7 bases and J gave up 2 bases; unmatched junction bases: 5. CDR3 length equals 15 residues. The CDR3 DNA is TGTGCCAGCACTCGGACTAGCGGGAGAGCCTACGAGCAGTACTTC. It encodes CASTRTSGRAYEQYF.

The rearrangement joins TRBV28 to TRBJ1-2; tentatively, D is TRBD1 (6 bases). Germline CDR1 reads MDHEN; CDR2 reads SYDVKM. Trimming cost V 6 bases and J 5 bases, with 10 bases left between them. The length of the CDR3 is 12 residues. The CDR3 DNA sequence: TGTGCCAGCAGAGGGGGAGGGTATGGCTACACCTTC. Translation gives CASRGGGYGYTF.

The chain is built from TRBV6-1 and TRBJ2-5; tentative D call: TRBD2 (5 bases). The length of the CDR3 is 15 residues. Per the germline V gene, CDR1 is MNHNS and CDR2 is SASEGT. V lost 1 base, J lost 7 bases, and 16 bases lay in between. In DNA, the CDR3 is TGTGCCAGCAGTGAAGAAGCGGCCCGGGGAAGGACCCAGTACTTC. Translating gives CASSEEAARGRTQYF.

V usage is TRBV5-6 and J usage is TRBJ2-2; no clear D. CDR3 size: 15 residues. V gave up 0 bases and J gave up 2 bases, with 8 bases separating them. Germline loops: CDR1 SGHDT, CDR2 YYEEEE. CDR3 protein: CASSLAPTNTGELFF. The CDR3 bases are TGTGCCAGCAGCTTGGCCCCTACCAACACCGGGGAGCTGTTTTTT.

The gene calls are TRBV5-6 and TRBJ2-2, with 11 bases matching TRBD2. Germline values: CDR1 SGHDT, CDR2 YYEEEE. The CDR3 is made up of 16 amino acids. V was pared by 4 bases and J by 8 bases, with 10 bases of the junction left unmatched. The CDR3 sequence: CASSRGLAEFGGELFF. As DNA, the CDR3 is TGTGCCAGCAGCAGGGGACTAGCGGAATTCGGGGGGGAGCTGTTTTTT.

Written as DNA, the CDR3 is TGTGCCAGCAGCGTAGGGGACAGACTGAACTATGGCTACACCTTC. Its protein product is CASSVGDRLNYGYTF. The chain has TRBV9 and TRBJ1-2; 7 nucleotides agree with TRBD1. Trimming at V came to 0 bases and at J to 2 bases, leaving 4 bases not matched to a gene. CDR3 size: 15 residues. Germline values: CDR1 SGDLS, CDR2 YYNGEE. The whole variable domain, filled in from reference TRBV9 and TRBJ1-2, reads DSGVTQTPKHLITATGQRVTLRCSPRSGDLSVYWYQQSLDQGLQFLIQYYNGEERAKGNILERFSAQQFPDLHSELNLSSLELGDSALYFCASSVGDRLNYGYTFGSGTRLTVV.

The gene calls are TRBV6-5 and TRBJ1-5; possibly TRBD1 for D (5 bases). Germline CDR1 is MNHEY and CDR2 is SVGAGI. With 5 bases removed from V and 3 bases from J, the gap between germline ends came to 14 bases. The CDR3 spans 15 residues. CDR3 bases: TGTGCCAGCAGTCGCGACAGTCTACTCAATCAGCCCCAGCATTTT. Translating gives CASSRDSLLNQPQHF.

This clone was observed a single time. The V gene is TRBV6-1, the J gene TRBJ1-5, with TRBD1 matching over 7 bases. The CDR3 is 19 amino acids. V trimming: 2 bases; J trimming: 0 bases; junction bases outside the gene matches: 13. CDR1 and CDR2 (germline): MNHNS, SASEGT. DNA of the CDR3: TGTGCCAGCAGTGAACGGCCCGGGACAGATGGAGATAGCAATCAGCCCCAGCATTTT. It encodes CASSERPGTDGDSNQPQHF.

The chain joins TRBV11-3 to TRBJ1-3; D remains unclear. Germline CDR1 and CDR2: SGHNT and YENEEA. Trimming removed 6 bases at V and 1 base at J, with 7 bases between. The CDR3 covers 13 residues. Written as DNA, the CDR3 is TGTGCCAGCAGTTCTACTTCTGGAAACACCATATATTTT. This encodes CASSSTSGNTIYF.

The chain recombines TRBV2 with TRBJ2-2, with 8 bases lining up with TRBD2. J gave up 1 base and V 4 bases, and 2 bases lay outside the gene matches. Germline-derived CDR1 and CDR2 are SNHLY and FYNNEI. CDR3 length equals 15 residues. This CDR3 reads CASSGSGVNTGELFF. The CDR3 DNA reads as TGTGCCAGCAGTGGTAGCGGGGTGAACACCGGGGAGCTGTTTTTT.

The V and J genes are TRBV6-8 and TRBJ2-7; D gene uncertain. CDR1 and CDR2 (germline): MNHGY, SAAAGT. Trimming stripped 10 bases from V and 11 bases from J, with 24 bases between. The CDR3 has 13 amino acids. This CDR3 is CANPLELPCQEYF. The CDR3 nucleotides are TGTGCCAATCCTCTGGAACTCCCTTGTCAGGAGTACTTC.

V usage is TRBV19 and J usage is TRBJ1-1; no clear D gene. V was clipped by 3 bases and J by 1 base, with 6 bases between them. Germline CDR1 is LNHDA and CDR2 is SQIVND (reference sequence). This CDR3 contains 13 residues. The CDR3 loop is CASSIEGNTEAFF. CDR3 sequence (DNA): TGTGCCAGTAGTATCGAGGGGAACACTGAAGCTTTCTTT. Complete variable domain (other parts from reference TRBV19 and TRBJ1-1): DGGITQSPKYLFRKEGQNVTLSCEQNLNHDAMYWYRQDPGQGLRLIYYSQIVNDFQKGDIAEGYSVSREKKESFPLTVTSAQKNPTAFYLCASSIEGNTEAFFGQGTRLTVV.

The rearrangement links TRBV28 to TRBJ2-7, with 10 bases fitting TRBD1. The germline V gene encodes CDR1 MDHEN and CDR2 SYDVKM. The CDR3 covers 15 residues. V shed 6 bases and J 6 bases; nucleotides not matched to a gene: 11. This chain's CDR3 is CASSPSGTGASEQYF. The CDR3 nucleotides are TGTGCCAGCAGCCCATCCGGGACAGGGGCTTCCGAGCAGTACTTC.

This clone was recorded once. This chain connects TRBV30 to TRBJ1-2; D ambiguous. This CDR3 spans 13 amino acids. The V gene lost 0 bases and the J gene lost 0 bases, with 5 bases spanning the gap. CDR1 GTSNPN and CDR2 SVGIG come from the germline V gene (reference sequence). CDR3 DNA sequence: TGTGCCTGGAGTGTAAGCTCTAACTATGGCTACACCTTC. Translation: CAWSVSSNYGYTF.

The J gene is TRBJ2-7, the V gene TRBV4-3; 9 bases fit TRBD1. There are 14 residues in the CDR3. CDR1 and CDR2 (germline): LGHNA, YSLEER. V lost 4 bases and J lost 2; bases outside the gene matches: 3. The CDR3 DNA follows: TGCGCCAGCAGCCGAAACAGGGGGCCCTACGAGCAGTACTTC. It is translated as CASSRNRGPYEQYF.

The genes are TRBV7-9 and TRBJ1-2; 8 bases fit TRBD1. Germline CDR1 SEHNR, CDR2 FQNEAQ (reference sequence). Trimming took 0 bases from V and 7 from J; bases not matched to a gene: 4. The CDR3 contains 14 residues. In DNA, the CDR3 is TGTGCCAGCAGCTTAGCTGGACAGGGCTCTGGCTACACCTTC. As protein: CASSLAGQGSGYTF.

The chain has TRBV30 and TRBJ2-7; 10 nucleotides agree with TRBD2. Trimming removed 7 bases from V and 3 bases from J; junction bases left unmatched: 15. Germline V gene lookup returns CDR1 GTSNPN and CDR2 SVGIG (reference sequence). CDR3 length: 16 amino acids. The CDR3 region is CALRRAGGSILYEQYF. For the CDR3, the DNA is TGTGCCTTACGTAGAGCGGGAGGGTCAATCCTCTACGAGCAGTACTTC.

The chain links TRBV5-1 to TRBJ2-2, with 7 bases matching TRBD1. The junction had 9 bases not matched to a gene; V was cut back by 4 bases and J by 3 bases. This CDR3 has 16 residues. The germline V gene encodes CDR1 SGHRS and CDR2 YFSETQ. The CDR3 region has the DNA TGCGCCAGCAGCCGACAGGGTGGGGTCGACACCGGGGAGCTGTTTTTT. Amino acids: CASSRQGGVDTGELFF.

The V call is TRBV6-1, the J call TRBJ1-4, with 9 bases fitting TRBD1. There are 16 residues in the CDR3. V was pared by 4 bases and J by 7 bases, with 10 bases of the junction left unmatched. Looked up from germline, CDR1 is MNHNS and CDR2 is SASEGT. The CDR3 DNA reads TGTGCCAGCAGTGGCGTCGGGACAGGGTACAGTGAAAAACTGTTTTTT. Amino acids: CASSGVGTGYSEKLFF.

This chain uses TRBV2 with TRBJ2-7; D is possibly TRBD2 (6 bases). This CDR3 is built from 13 residues. Germline V CDR1 and CDR2: SNHLY, FYNNEI. Trimming removed 4 bases from V and 2 bases from J, with 9 bases in between. The CDR3 loop is CASSGGETYEQYF. The DNA for the CDR3 is TGTGCCAGCAGTGGCGGGGAGACCTACGAGCAGTACTTC.